This is a list of T cell receptor beta chains from one sample in a study of graft-versus-host responses after intestinal transplantation. The antigens for these receptors are not known. Libraries were prepared by immunoSEQ multiplex PCR; TCRdb keeps only in-frame clonotypes and omits some of them. Of some 76,000 clones listed, 87% are singletons. Sequencing used unstimulated CD8+ T cells sorted from spleen or lymph node cells, obtained before transplant. The receptors derive from a human donor who was the organ donor for an intestinal transplant. Each CDR3 is given with its conserved first and last residue. A D gene is named only where the DNA matches it firmly. Clone size appears in some rows only: once, few, many, or a class for an expanded clone.

V gene,clone size,D gene,J gene,CDR3 DNA,CDR3 protein
TRBV13,-,-,TRBJ2-2,TGTGCCAGCAGCCCAGAAAACACCGGGGAGCTGTTTTTT,CASSPENTGELFF
TRBV6-8,-,-,TRBJ2-1,TGTGCCAGCAGTTACCCTAGGCCACCCCACAATGAGCAGTTCTTC,CASSYPRPPHNEQFF
TRBV2,-,-,TRBJ1-4,TGTGCCAGCTGTCAGGGGACGGCGGTTAATGAAAAACTGTTTTTT,CASCQGTAVNEKLFF
TRBV5-1,once,-,TRBJ1-6,TGCGCCAGCAGGGGATGGCGGACCCCGTTATCACCCCTCCACTTT,CASRGWRTPLSPLHF
TRBV10-2,-,-,TRBJ1-5,TGCGCCAGCAGTGAGGGTAGGGGGACCAATCAGCCCCAGCATTTT,CASSEGRGTNQPQHF
TRBV5-4,-,TRBD2,TRBJ2-5,TGTGCCAGCAGCCATACTAGCGGGGGGGCATTGGAGACCCAGTACTTC,CASSHTSGGALETQYF
TRBV10-3,once,TRBD2,TRBJ2-1,TGTGCCATTCGCCCCAGCGGGGAATACAATGAGCAGTTCTTC,CAIRPSGEYNEQFF
TRBV6-1,-,-,TRBJ2-3,TGTGCCAGCAGGGTACTAGGCGGCGGTCGGGATACGCAGTATTTT,CASRVLGGGRDTQYF
TRBV6-1,-,-,TRBJ1-2,TGTGCCAGCAGTGAGGGCATTAACTATGGCTACACCTTC,CASSEGINYGYTF
TRBV6-5,-,-,TRBJ1-1,TGTGCCAGCAGGACAGGCACTGAAGCTTTCTTT,CASRTGTEAFF
TRBV15,-,-,TRBJ2-5,TGTGCCACCAGCACATCAGGACAGTTAGGGGAGACCCAGTACTTC,CATSTSGQLGETQYF
TRBV5-8,once,-,TRBJ2-3,TGTGCCAGCAGCACGGACAGCCTGAGCACAGATACGCAGTATTTT,CASSTDSLSTDTQYF
TRBV29-1,-,-,TRBJ1-2,TGCAGCGTTGAAGATGGGGGAAGCTATGGCTACACCTTC,CSVEDGGSYGYTF
TRBV7-9,-,-,TRBJ1-2,TGTGCCAGCAGCTTAAGGTCATATGGCTACACCTTC,CASSLRSYGYTF
TRBV7-9,few,-,TRBJ1-1,TGTGCCAGCAGCTCGACAGAGAACACTGAAGCTTTCTTT,CASSSTENTEAFF
TRBV9,-,-,TRBJ2-1,TGTGCCAGCAGCGTAGGGGATCCTATAATTTCCTACAATGAGCAGTTCTTC,CASSVGDPIISYNEQFF
TRBV15,-,TRBD2,TRBJ2-3,TGTGCCACCAGCAGAGTTATGACTAGCGGGGGCCCGGGCACAGATACGCAGTATTTT,CATSRVMTSGGPGTDTQYF
TRBV11-2,-,-,TRBJ2-7,TGTGCCAGCAGCTTTAGCTCCGGCTCAGTCTACGAGCAGTACTTC,CASSFSSGSVYEQYF
TRBV28,-,-,TRBJ1-1,TGTGCCAGCAGTCAACAGCGTTTTCGAGCTTTCTTT,CASSQQRFRAFF
TRBV5-5,-,TRBD1,TRBJ1-1,TGTGCCAGCAGATCAGGGGGCACTGAAGCTTTCTTT,CASRSGGTEAFF
TRBV28,-,-,TRBJ1-1,TGTGCCAGCAGTTTAGGATGGGGCACTGAAGCTTTCTTT,CASSLGWGTEAFF
TRBV2,once,-,TRBJ1-5,TGTGCCAGCAGACCCCCGTGGGGCAATCAGCCCCAGCATTTT,CASRPPWGNQPQHF
TRBV9,once,-,TRBJ2-2,TGTGCCAGCAGCGTATTTGGTCAGGGGAACACCGGGGAGCTGTTTTTT,CASSVFGQGNTGELFF
TRBV7-8,-,-,TRBJ2-7,TGTGCCAGCAGCCTCAGCGCGGGACAGACCGACTACGAGCAGTACTTC,CASSLSAGQTDYEQYF
TRBV27,-,TRBD2,TRBJ2-2,TGTGCCAGCAGTTTTGGACTAGCGGGGGGCGCCGGGGAGCTGTTTTTT,CASSFGLAGGAGELFF
TRBV7-7,-,-,TRBJ2-3,TGTGCCAGCAGCCCTATAGCAGCCCTACAAACAGATACGCAGTATTTT,CASSPIAALQTDTQYF
TRBV9,-,TRBD2,TRBJ2-3,TGTGCCAGCAGCGTAGATTTGGGCGGGGGGGCCTTCGGGCCAGATACGCAGTATTTT,CASSVDLGGGAFGPDTQYF
TRBV27,-,-,TRBJ2-5,TGTGCCAGCAGCCCCGCCTCGGGTGGAGAGACCCAGTACTTC,CASSPASGGETQYF
TRBV7-9,once,-,TRBJ1-1,TGTGCCTTGGGCCGGGGGGACACTGAAGCTTTCTTT,CALGRGDTEAFF
TRBV27,-,TRBD2,TRBJ2-1,TGTGCCAGCAGTTGGACCCTGCAGCGGGGATCGCAGAGGGTGCAGTTCTTC,CASSWTLQRGSQRVQFF
TRBV7-9,-,-,TRBJ1-5,TGTGCCAGCAGCTTGTTTCGGGGGGCGGTAGGCAATCAGCCCCAGCATTTT,CASSLFRGAVGNQPQHF
TRBV19,-,-,TRBJ2-7,TGTGCCAGTAGTATCCGGGACGGGTACTACGAGCAGTACTTC,CASSIRDGYYEQYF
TRBV10-1,-,-,TRBJ2-7,TGCGCCAGCAGTGGCGGGGTAGGCTACGAGCAGTACTTC,CASSGGVGYEQYF
TRBV6-1,-,TRBD2,TRBJ2-3,TGTGCCAGCAGTGTTACGACTAGCGGGGGGCTAACGGCGCAGTATTTT,CASSVTTSGGLTAQYF
TRBV1,few,-,TRBJ2-5,TGCACCAGCAGCCAAGGCCCCAGGACTAGCGGGGGGAGAGAATACCAAGAGACCCAGTACTTC,CTSSQGPRTSGGREYQETQYF
TRBV6-7,-,TRBD1,TRBJ1-1,TGTGCCAGCAGTTACCCCCCCCGACAGGGTGGCACTGAAGCTTTCTTT,CASSYPPRQGGTEAFF
TRBV4-1,-,-,TRBJ1-5,TGCGCCAGCAGCCAAATAGCGGGAGGCAATCAGCCCCAGCATTTT,CASSQIAGGNQPQHF
TRBV6-6,-,-,TRBJ1-4,TGTGCCAGCAGCCCCCTCAATCCCGCGAGTGAAAAACTGTTTTTT,CASSPLNPASEKLFF
TRBV28,-,TRBD2,TRBJ2-5,TGTGCCAGCAGCCGGACTAGCGGGGGGGAAGAGACCCAGTACTTC,CASSRTSGGEETQYF
TRBV10-1,-,-,TRBJ1-2,TGCGCCAGCAGTGAGACACGATGGGGGGTCCCCTCCTATGGCTACACCTTC,CASSETRWGVPSYGYTF
TRBV30,-,-,TRBJ1-6,TGTGCCTGGAGTGTGGACCGAGGGTCACCCCTCCACTTT,CAWSVDRGSPLHF
TRBV14,-,-,TRBJ2-2,TGTGCCAGCAGCCTTAATTCATTCGTTGCGGAGCTGTTTTTT,CASSLNSFVAELFF
TRBV5-4,-,-,TRBJ2-7,TGTGCCAGCAGCCACAAAGGGGCACCCCTCTACGAGCAGTACTTC,CASSHKGAPLYEQYF
TRBV7-8,-,TRBD1,TRBJ1-4,TGTGCCAGCAGCGCGTGGACAGGGAGTGGGGAAAAACTGTTTTTT,CASSAWTGSGEKLFF